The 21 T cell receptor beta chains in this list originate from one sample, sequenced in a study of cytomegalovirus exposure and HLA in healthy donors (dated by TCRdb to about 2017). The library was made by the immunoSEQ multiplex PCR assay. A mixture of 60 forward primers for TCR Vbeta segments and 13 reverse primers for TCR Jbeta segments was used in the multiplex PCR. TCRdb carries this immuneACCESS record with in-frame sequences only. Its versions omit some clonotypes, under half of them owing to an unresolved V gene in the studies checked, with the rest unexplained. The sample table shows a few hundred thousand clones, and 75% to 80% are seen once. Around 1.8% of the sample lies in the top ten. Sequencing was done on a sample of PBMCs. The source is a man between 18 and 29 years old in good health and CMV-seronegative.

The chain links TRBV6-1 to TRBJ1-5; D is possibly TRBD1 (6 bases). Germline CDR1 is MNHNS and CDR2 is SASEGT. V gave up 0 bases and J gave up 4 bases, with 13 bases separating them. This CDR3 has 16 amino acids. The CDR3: CASSEAAQGKNQPQHF. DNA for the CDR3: TGTGCCAGCAGTGAAGCGGCACAGGGTAAGAATCAGCCCCAGCATTTT.

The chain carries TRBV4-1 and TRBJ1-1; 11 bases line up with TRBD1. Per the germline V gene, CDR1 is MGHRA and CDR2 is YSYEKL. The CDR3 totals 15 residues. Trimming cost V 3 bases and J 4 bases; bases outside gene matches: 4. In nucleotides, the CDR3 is TGCGCCAGCAGCCAGGAGGGACAGGGGGTCACTGAAGCTTTCTTT. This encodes CASSQEGQGVTEAFF.

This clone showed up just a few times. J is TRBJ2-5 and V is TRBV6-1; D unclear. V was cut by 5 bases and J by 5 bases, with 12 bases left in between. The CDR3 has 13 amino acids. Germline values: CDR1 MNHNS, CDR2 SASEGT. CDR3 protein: CASSSKPRETQYF. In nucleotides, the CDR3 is TGTGCCAGCAGTTCGAAACCCCGGGAGACCCAGTACTTC.

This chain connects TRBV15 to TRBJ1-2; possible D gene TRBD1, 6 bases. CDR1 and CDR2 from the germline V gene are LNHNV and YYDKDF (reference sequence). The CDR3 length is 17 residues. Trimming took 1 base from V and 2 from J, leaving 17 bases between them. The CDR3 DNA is TGTGCCACCAGCAGAGCCCGGGGGGCGACCGGGAACTATGGCTACACCTTC. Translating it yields CATSRARGATGNYGYTF.

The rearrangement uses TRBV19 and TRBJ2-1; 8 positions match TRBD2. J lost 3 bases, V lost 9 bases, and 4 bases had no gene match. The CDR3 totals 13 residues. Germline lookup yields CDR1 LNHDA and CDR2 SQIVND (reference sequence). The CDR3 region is CASASGLYNEQFF. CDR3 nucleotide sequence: TGTGCCAGCGCTAGCGGGCTCTACAATGAGCAGTTCTTC.

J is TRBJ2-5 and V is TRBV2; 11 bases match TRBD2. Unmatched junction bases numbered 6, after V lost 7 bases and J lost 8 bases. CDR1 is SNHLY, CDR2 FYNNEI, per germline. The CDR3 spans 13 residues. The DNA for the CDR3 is TGTGCCAGCACGGGACTAGCGGCCCAAACCCAGTACTTC. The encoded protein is CASTGLAAQTQYF.

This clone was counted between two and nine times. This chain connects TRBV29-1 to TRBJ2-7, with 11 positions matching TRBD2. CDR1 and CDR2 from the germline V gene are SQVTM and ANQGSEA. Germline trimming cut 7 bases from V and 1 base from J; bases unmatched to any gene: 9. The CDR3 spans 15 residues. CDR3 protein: CSASAGLAVSYEQYF. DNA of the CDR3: TGCAGCGCGAGCGCGGGACTAGCGGTGTCCTACGAGCAGTACTTC.

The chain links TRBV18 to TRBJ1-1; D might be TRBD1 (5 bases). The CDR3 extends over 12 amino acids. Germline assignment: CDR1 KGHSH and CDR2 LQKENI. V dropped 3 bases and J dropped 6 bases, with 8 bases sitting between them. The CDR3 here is CASSPAGPEAFF. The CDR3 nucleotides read TGTGCCAGCTCACCCGCAGGGCCTGAAGCTTTCTTT.

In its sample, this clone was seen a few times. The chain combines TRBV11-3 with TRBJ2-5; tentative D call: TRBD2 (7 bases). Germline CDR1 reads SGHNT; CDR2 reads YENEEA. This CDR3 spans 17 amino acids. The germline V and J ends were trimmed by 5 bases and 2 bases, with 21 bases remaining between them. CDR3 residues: CASSVRGAGASQETQYF. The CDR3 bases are TGTGCCAGCAGCGTACGCGGGGCGGGGGCCTCTCAAGAGACCCAGTACTTC.

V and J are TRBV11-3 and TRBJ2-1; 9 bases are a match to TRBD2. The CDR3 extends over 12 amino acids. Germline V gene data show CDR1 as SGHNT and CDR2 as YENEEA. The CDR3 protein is CASGRRDNEQFF. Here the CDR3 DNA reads TGTGCGAGCGGGAGGAGGGACAATGAGCAGTTCTTC.

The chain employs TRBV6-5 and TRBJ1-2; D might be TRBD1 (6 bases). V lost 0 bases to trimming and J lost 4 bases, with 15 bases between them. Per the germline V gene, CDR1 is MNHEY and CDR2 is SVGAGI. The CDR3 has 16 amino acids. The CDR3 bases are TGTGCCAGCAGTTACTCTCCGGGACACGTCAGCTATGGCTACACCTTC. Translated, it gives CASSYSPGHVSYGYTF.

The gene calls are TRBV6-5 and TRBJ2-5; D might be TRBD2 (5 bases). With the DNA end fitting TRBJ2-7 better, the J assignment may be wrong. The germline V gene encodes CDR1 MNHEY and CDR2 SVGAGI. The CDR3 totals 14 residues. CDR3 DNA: TGTGCCAGCAGGGCCGGGGTTCCAACCTACGAGCAGTACTTC. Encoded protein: CASRAGVPTYEQYF.

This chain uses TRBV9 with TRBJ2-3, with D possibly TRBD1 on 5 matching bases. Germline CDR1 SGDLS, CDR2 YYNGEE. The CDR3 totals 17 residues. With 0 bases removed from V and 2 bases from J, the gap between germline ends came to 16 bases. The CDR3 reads CASSVAARALTTDTQYF. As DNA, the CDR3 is TGTGCCAGCAGCGTAGCAGCCAGGGCGCTGACCACAGATACGCAGTATTTT.

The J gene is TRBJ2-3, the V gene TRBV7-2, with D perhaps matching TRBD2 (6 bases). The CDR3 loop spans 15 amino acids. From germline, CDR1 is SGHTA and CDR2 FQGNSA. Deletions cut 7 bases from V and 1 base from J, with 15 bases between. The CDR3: CASTLPGGGTDTQYF. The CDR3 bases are TGTGCCAGCACCCTTCCCGGAGGGGGCACAGATACGCAGTATTTT.

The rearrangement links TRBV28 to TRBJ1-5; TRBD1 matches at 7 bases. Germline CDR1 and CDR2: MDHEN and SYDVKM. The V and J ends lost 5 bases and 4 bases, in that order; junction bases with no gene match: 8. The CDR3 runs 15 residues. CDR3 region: CASSPAGQLNQPQHF. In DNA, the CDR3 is TGTGCCAGCAGTCCCGCGGGACAGCTAAATCAGCCCCAGCATTTT.

CDR3 amino acids: CASSFGMQNTGELFF. Here the CDR3 DNA reads TGTGCCAGCAGCTTCGGGATGCAGAACACCGGGGAGCTGTTTTTT. This chain uses TRBV11-3 with TRBJ2-2; D is possibly TRBD2 (5 bases). The germline V gene encodes CDR1 SGHNT and CDR2 YENEEA. V was cut by 3 bases and J by 1 base, with 9 bases left in between. This CDR3 is 15 amino acids long.

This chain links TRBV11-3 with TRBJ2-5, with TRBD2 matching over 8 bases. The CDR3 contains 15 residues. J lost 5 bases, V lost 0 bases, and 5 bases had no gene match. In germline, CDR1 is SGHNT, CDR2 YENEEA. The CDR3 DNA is TGTGCCAGCAGCTTAGAGTGGCGGGGGGCGGAGACCCAGTACTTC. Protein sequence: CASSLEWRGAETQYF.

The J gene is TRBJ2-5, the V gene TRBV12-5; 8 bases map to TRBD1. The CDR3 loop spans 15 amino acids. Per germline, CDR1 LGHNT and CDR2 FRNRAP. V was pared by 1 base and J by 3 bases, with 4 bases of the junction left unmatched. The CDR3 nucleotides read TGTGCTAGTGGTTTGGACCCGGACAGGGAAGAGACCCAGTACTTC. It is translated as CASGLDPDREETQYF. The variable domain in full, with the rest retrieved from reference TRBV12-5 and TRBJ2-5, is DARVTQTPRHKVTEMGQEVTMRCQPILGHNTVFWYRQTMMQGLELLAYFRNRAPLDDSGMPKDRFSAEMPDATLATLKIQPSEPRDSAVYFCASGLDPDREETQYFGPGTRLLVL.

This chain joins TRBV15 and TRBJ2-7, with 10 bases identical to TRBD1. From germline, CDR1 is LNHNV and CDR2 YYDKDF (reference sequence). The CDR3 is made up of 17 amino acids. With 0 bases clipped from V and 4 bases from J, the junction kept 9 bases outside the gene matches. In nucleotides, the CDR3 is TGTGCCACCAGCAGAGAAAGGGGGACAGGGGTCCGGTACGAGCAGTACTTC. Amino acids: CATSRERGTGVRYEQYF.

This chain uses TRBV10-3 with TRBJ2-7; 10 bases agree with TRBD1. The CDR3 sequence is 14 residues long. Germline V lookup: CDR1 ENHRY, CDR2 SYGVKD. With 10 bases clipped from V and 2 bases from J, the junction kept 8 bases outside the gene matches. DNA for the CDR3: TGTGCCACTCGCCGGGACAGGGGTCCCTACGAGCAGTACTTC. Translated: CATRRDRGPYEQYF.

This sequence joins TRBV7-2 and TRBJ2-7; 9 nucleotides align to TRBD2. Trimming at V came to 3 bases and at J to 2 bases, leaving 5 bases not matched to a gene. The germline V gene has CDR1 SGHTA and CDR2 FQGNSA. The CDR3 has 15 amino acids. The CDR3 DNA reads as TGTGCCAGCAGCTTGGCTAGCGGGGCCCCCTACGAGCAGTACTTC. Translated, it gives CASSLASGAPYEQYF.